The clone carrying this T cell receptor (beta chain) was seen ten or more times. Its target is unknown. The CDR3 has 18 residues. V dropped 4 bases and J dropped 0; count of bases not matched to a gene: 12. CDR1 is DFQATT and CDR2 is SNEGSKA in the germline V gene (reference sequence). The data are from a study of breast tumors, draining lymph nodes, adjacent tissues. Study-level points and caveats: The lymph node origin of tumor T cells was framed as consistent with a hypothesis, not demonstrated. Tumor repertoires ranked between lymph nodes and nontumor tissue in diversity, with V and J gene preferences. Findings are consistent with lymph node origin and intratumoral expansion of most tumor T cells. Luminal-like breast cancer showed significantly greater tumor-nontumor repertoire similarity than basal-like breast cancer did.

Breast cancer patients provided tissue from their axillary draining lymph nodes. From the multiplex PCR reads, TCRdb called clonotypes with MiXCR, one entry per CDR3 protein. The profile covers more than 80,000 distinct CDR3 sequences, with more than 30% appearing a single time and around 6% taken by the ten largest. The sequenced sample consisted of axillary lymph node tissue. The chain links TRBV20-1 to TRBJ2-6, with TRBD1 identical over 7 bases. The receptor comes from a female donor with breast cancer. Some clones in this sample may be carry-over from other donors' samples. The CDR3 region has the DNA TGCAGTGCTACCGGTGGAAGACAGGGATCCTCTGGGGCCAACGTCCTGACTTTC. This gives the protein CSATGGRQGSSGANVLTF.